The 25 T cell receptor beta chains below come from one sample, sequenced in a study of blood T cell repertoires in COVID-19. Some clones are missing from TCRdb's copy, which holds only in-frame ones; the method was immunoSEQ multiplex PCR. Here the sample spans about 160,000 clones, 84% being singletons. The sample consisted of peripheral blood. These receptors were obtained from a woman of 80 years or more with acute or convalescent COVID-19.

This rearrangement joins TRBV6-6 to TRBJ1-1; D is perhaps TRBD1 (6 bases). Looked up from germline, CDR1 is MNHNY and CDR2 is SVGAGI (reference sequence). There are 15 residues in the CDR3. V was pared by 4 bases and J by 1 base, with 13 bases between. CDR3 sequence: CASSSPRGKNTEAFF. The CDR3 DNA reads as TGTGCCAGCAGTTCGCCCAGGGGAAAGAACACTGAAGCTTTCTTT.

J is TRBJ2-2 and V is TRBV7-9; 9 bases are shared with TRBD2. Germline CDR1 and CDR2: SEHNR and FQNEAQ (reference sequence). The CDR3 runs to 15 residues. V was clipped by 1 base and J by 4 bases; unmatched bases: 1. CDR3 loop: CASSLVAGVTGELFF. CDR3 nucleotides: TGTGCCAGCAGCTTAGTAGCGGGAGTCACCGGGGAGCTGTTTTTT.

The V call is TRBV7-2, the J call TRBJ2-5, with 12 bases fitting TRBD2. Per germline, CDR1 SGHTA and CDR2 FQGNSA. CDR3 length equals 16 residues. With V trimmed by 1 base and J by 5 bases, 5 bases remained unmatched. The DNA for the CDR3 is TGTGCCAGCAGCTTAGACCTAGCGGGGGGGTTGGAGACCCAGTACTTC. It codes for CASSLDLAGGLETQYF.

This chain uses TRBV10-3 with TRBJ2-2; TRBD1 agrees at 11 bases. Looked up from germline, CDR1 is ENHRY and CDR2 is SYGVKD. V trimming: 7 bases; J trimming: 4 bases; junction bases outside the gene matches: 5. CDR3 length: 15 residues. The CDR3 reads CAITAGQGVTGELFF. The CDR3 bases are TGTGCCATCACAGCGGGACAGGGGGTCACCGGGGAGCTGTTTTTT.

The chain uses TRBV19 and TRBJ2-4, with D tentatively TRBD1 (5 bases). V dropped 0 bases and J dropped 14 bases, with 14 bases sitting between them. Germline lookup yields CDR1 LNHDA and CDR2 SQIVND (reference sequence). The length of the CDR3 is 13 residues. The CDR3 sequence is CASSIDPDTFKYF. The DNA for the CDR3 is TGTGCCAGTAGTATAGATCCGGACACTTTTAAGTACTTC.

The chain combines TRBV5-1 with TRBJ2-5; TRBD2 might be the D (6 bases). V was shortened by 0 bases and J by 4 bases, with 7 bases between the two germline ends. Germline loops: CDR1 SGHRS, CDR2 YFSETQ. The CDR3 has 13 residues. Here the CDR3 DNA reads TGCGCCAGCAGCTTGGGGGGACTAGAGACCCAGTACTTC. Its protein is CASSLGGLETQYF.

The V call is TRBV5-1, the J call TRBJ2-7; D is uncertain. The V gene lost 4 bases and the J gene lost 7 bases, with 12 bases spanning the gap. CDR3 length: 12 residues. CDR1 SGHRS and CDR2 YFSETQ come from the germline V gene. This CDR3 is CASSLTLREQYF. In DNA, the CDR3 is TGCGCCAGCAGCCTAACTCTACGGGAGCAGTACTTC.

The chain links TRBV5-6 to TRBJ2-7; TRBD1 matches 9 bases. Germline lookup yields CDR1 SGHDT and CDR2 YYEEEE. This CDR3 contains 14 residues. V lost 4 bases and J lost 3; bases outside the gene matches: 5. The CDR3 region is CASSVPDRGYEQYF. The CDR3 bases are TGTGCCAGCAGCGTACCGGACAGGGGCTACGAGCAGTACTTC.

The rearrangement joins TRBV13 to TRBJ2-7; 8 bases agree with TRBD2. Germline trimming cut 5 bases from V and 4 bases from J; bases unmatched to any gene: 16. The CDR3 spans 17 residues. The V gene's germline CDR1 is PRHDT and CDR2 FYEKMQ (reference sequence). The CDR3 loop reads CASSQKRRLAGNYEQYF. CDR3 coding DNA: TGTGCCAGCAGCCAGAAGCGGCGGCTAGCGGGTAATTACGAGCAGTACTTC.

The chain has TRBV9 and TRBJ1-5, with unresolved D. Germline CDR1 and CDR2: SGDLS and YYNGEE. The V end lost 4 bases, the J end lost 0 bases, and 11 bases lay between the germline ends. The CDR3 totals 15 residues. CDR3 coding DNA: TGTGCCAGCAGCCAGACACCTAATAGCAATCAGCCCCAGCATTTT. Amino acids: CASSQTPNSNQPQHF.

The chain employs TRBV12-3 or TRBV12-4 and TRBJ1-4; D unclear. Trimming stripped 1 base from V and 8 bases from J, with 8 bases between. CDR3 size: 13 residues. The CDR3 DNA is TGTGCCAGCAGTTTAGGAGGGAACGAAAAACTGTTTTTT. Translated: CASSLGGNEKLFF.

This clone was seen only a few times. The chain uses TRBV9 and TRBJ1-3; D ambiguous. The CDR3 covers 14 residues. Germline V gene lookup returns CDR1 SGDLS and CDR2 YYNGEE. V was clipped by 4 bases and J by 4 bases, with 12 bases between them. The CDR3 sequence: CASSFSTGGNTIYF. CDR3 in DNA: TGTGCCAGCAGCTTTTCCACGGGAGGAAACACCATATATTTT.

The V call is TRBV5-5, the J call TRBJ2-1; no clear D. The CDR3 runs to 15 residues. CDR1 and CDR2 (germline): SGHKS, YYEKEE (reference sequence). Trimming shortened V by 2 bases and J by 0 bases, and 9 bases separated the two germline ends. The CDR3 sequence is CASSLMYNSYNEQFF. The CDR3 DNA sequence: TGTGCCAGCAGCTTAATGTATAACTCCTACAATGAGCAGTTCTTC.

This clone showed up just once. The V call is TRBV9, the J call TRBJ1-2, with 8 bases identical to TRBD1. The V gene's germline CDR1 is SGDLS and CDR2 YYNGEE. This CDR3 has 14 residues. After removal of 3 bases from V and 4 bases from J, the junction contained 5 bases not matched to a gene. Here the CDR3 DNA reads TGTGCCAGCAGCGGATCTCAGGGGGCCTATGGCTACACCTTC. Translation gives CASSGSQGAYGYTF.

This clone came up a few times. The V gene is TRBV28, the J gene TRBJ2-4, with 11 bases aligning to TRBD2. CDR3 size: 15 residues. The V segment lost 7 bases and the J segment 4 bases; nucleotides outside the gene matches: 6. Germline CDR1 and CDR2: MDHEN and SYDVKM. CDR3 coding DNA: TGTGCCAGCAACTTAGCGGGAGGGCAGAAAAACATTCAGTACTTC. This codes for CASNLAGGQKNIQYF.

V is TRBV2 and J is TRBJ1-2; D is possibly TRBD1 (5 bases). CDR3 length: 13 amino acids. V lost 3 bases and J lost 1, with 6 bases in between. The V gene's germline CDR1 is SNHLY and CDR2 FYNNEI. CDR3 DNA sequence: TGTGCCAGCAGTGACAGGGTTAACTATGGCTACACCTTC. Residues: CASSDRVNYGYTF.

The chain recombines TRBV7-2 with TRBJ2-5, with D perhaps TRBD1 (6 bases). Per the germline V gene, CDR1 is SGHTA and CDR2 is FQGNSA. V was shortened by 7 bases and J by 4 bases, with 13 bases between the two germline ends. The CDR3 covers 13 residues. The CDR3 DNA sequence: TGTGCCAGCAACCAAGACAGGTTAGAGACCCAGTACTTC. It translates to CASNQDRLETQYF. The full variable domain, in which reference TRBV7-2 and TRBJ2-5 provide the parts outside the CDR3, is GAGVSQSPSNKVTEKGKDVELRCDPISGHTALYWYRQSLGQGLEFLIYFQGNSAPDKSGLPSDRFSAERTGGSVSTLTIQRTQQEDSAVYLCASNQDRLETQYFGPGTRLLVL.

The chain joins TRBV4-2 to TRBJ2-1, with 8 bases fitting TRBD2. The ends lost 0 bases at V and 6 bases at J; junction bases unmatched: 7. This CDR3 is 16 amino acids long. The V gene's germline CDR1 is LGHNA and CDR2 YNFKEQ. The CDR3 DNA sequence: TGTGCCAGCAGCCAAGAACCTCACAGCGGGAGCAATGAGCAGTTCTTC. It encodes CASSQEPHSGSNEQFF.

CDR3 sequence: CASSSWGTGAEKLFF. DNA for the CDR3: TGTGCCAGCAGCTCCTGGGGGACAGGGGCTGAAAAACTGTTTTTT. This sequence joins TRBV7-9 and TRBJ1-4, with 10 bases fitting TRBD1. CDR3 length: 15 residues. CDR1 and CDR2 (germline): SEHNR, FQNEAQ (reference sequence). V trimming: 4 bases; J trimming: 7 bases; junction bases outside the gene matches: 6.

The V call is TRBV5-4, the J call TRBJ2-1; TRBD1 matches at 11 bases. CDR3 length: 17 residues. After removal of 2 bases from V and 5 bases from J, the junction contained 9 bases not matched to a gene. Germline V gives CDR1 SGHNT, CDR2 YYREEE (reference sequence). The CDR3 nucleotides read TGTGCCAGCAGCTTCTTCGGGACAGGGGGGATACACAATGAGCAGTTCTTC. Translation: CASSFFGTGGIHNEQFF. Full variable domain (remainder filled in from reference TRBV5-4 and TRBJ2-1): ETGVTQSPTHLIKTRGQQVTLRCSSQSGHNTVSWYQQALGQGPQFIFQYYREEENGRGNFPPRFSGLQFPNYSSELNVNALELDDSALYLCASSFFGTGGIHNEQFFGPGTRLTVL.

This chain links TRBV5-4 with TRBJ2-7; possibly TRBD1 for D (6 bases). V lost 0 bases and J lost 0, with 13 bases in between. The CDR3 is 16 amino acids. Germline CDR1 reads SGHNT; CDR2 reads YYREEE (reference sequence). CDR3 DNA sequence: TGTGCCAGCAGCTTGGGGGGACAATTCAGCTCCTACGAGCAGTACTTC. It encodes CASSLGGQFSSYEQYF.

This clone was recorded a few times. J is TRBJ1-2 and V is TRBV7-2, with D maybe TRBD1 (6 bases). Germline V lookup: CDR1 SGHTA, CDR2 FQGNSA. V lost 5 bases to trimming and J lost 4 bases, with 14 bases between them. The CDR3 totals 14 residues. The CDR3 region is CASSIRTAIYGYTF. In DNA, the CDR3 is TGTGCCAGCAGCATCCGGACAGCGATCTATGGCTACACCTTC. Looking up the rest from reference TRBV7-2 and TRBJ1-2 gives the full variable domain: GAGVSQSPSNKVTEKGKDVELRCDPISGHTALYWYRQSLGQGLEFLIYFQGNSAPDKSGLPSDRFSAERTGGSVSTLTIQRTQQEDSAVYLCASSIRTAIYGYTFGSGTRLTVV.

About this clone: In the same sample, other DNA sequences code for this CDR3. V usage is TRBV27 and J usage is TRBJ1-5; unclear D gene. V lost 3 bases, J lost 6 bases, and 12 bases lay in between. CDR3 length: 14 residues. Germline values: CDR1 MNHEY, CDR2 SMNVEV (reference sequence). CDR3 DNA: TGTGCCAGCAGTTTGGGGAGGGTGGGTCAGCCCCAGCATTTT. Encoded protein: CASSLGRVGQPQHF.

This clone has a handful of counts. The V gene is TRBV27, the J gene TRBJ1-6; maybe TRBD1 (6 bases). The CDR3 is 13 residues long. V lost 7 bases, J lost 7 bases, and 11 bases lay in between. CDR1 MNHEY and CDR2 SMNVEV come from the germline V gene (reference sequence). The chain's CDR3 is CASNRAGNSPLHF. For the CDR3, the DNA is TGTGCCAGCAACAGGGCAGGGAATTCACCCCTCCACTTT.

The chain has TRBV7-2 and TRBJ2-1; the match to TRBD2 covers 9 bases. The germline gives CDR1 SGHTA, CDR2 FQGNSA. The junction had 5 bases not matched to a gene; V was cut back by 5 bases and J by 9 bases. CDR3 size: 13 residues. DNA for the CDR3: TGTGCCAGCAGCCCGCGGGGGGGCACTGAGCAGTTCTTC. It is translated as CASSPRGGTEQFF.